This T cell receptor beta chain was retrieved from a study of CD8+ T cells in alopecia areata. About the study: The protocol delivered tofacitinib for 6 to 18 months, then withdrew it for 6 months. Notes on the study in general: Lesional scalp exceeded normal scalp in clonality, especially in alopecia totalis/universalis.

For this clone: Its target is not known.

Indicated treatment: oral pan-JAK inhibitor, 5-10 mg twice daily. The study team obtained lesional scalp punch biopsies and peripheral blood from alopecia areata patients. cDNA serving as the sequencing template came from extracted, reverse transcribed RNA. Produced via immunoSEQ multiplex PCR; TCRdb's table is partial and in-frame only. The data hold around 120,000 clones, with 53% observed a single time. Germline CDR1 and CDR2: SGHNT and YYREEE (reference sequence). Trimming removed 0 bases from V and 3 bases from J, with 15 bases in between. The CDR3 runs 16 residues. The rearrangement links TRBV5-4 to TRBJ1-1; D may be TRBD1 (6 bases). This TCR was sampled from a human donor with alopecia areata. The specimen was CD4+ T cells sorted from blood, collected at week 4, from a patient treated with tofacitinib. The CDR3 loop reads CASSLARGAVDTEAFF. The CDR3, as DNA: TGTGCCAGCAGCTTGGCCAGGGGAGCGGTCGACACTGAAGCTTTCTTT. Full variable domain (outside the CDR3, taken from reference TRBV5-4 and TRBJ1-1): ETGVTQSPTHLIKTRGQQVTLRCSSQSGHNTVSWYQQALGQGPQFIFQYYREEENGRGNFPPRFSGLQFPNYSSELNVNALELDDSALYLCASSLARGAVDTEAFFGQGTRLTVV.